This TCR beta chain emerged from a study of T cells after posttransplantation cyclophosphamide. Sequencing used immunoSEQ multiplex PCR; TCRdb keeps in-frame clones, though not all of them. The record shows under 45,000 clones for this sample, with no singletons present. This clone was recorded many times. Antigen specificity is unknown. The J segment lost 6 bases and the V segment lost 3 bases, leaving 2 bases of the junction unmatched. This CDR3 is built from 13 residues. In germline, CDR1 is SGHTA, CDR2 FQGNSA. Findings of the study overall: Tissue-infiltrating T cells from skin or gut overlapped little with blood T cells. Donor-recipient repertoire similarity was low at 1-2 months, rising over year one.

This TCR was sampled from a woman aged 45-59 years in good health and a related stem cell transplant donor. The material sequenced was PBMCs. V and J are TRBV7-2 and TRBJ1-1; 9 bases agree with TRBD1. CDR3 bases: TGTGCCAGCAGCTTCTGGACAGGGGCTGAAGCTTTCTTT. Its protein is CASSFWTGAEAFF.